Below are 28 T cell receptor beta chains sequenced from a single sample in a study of T cells in Graves' hyperthyroidism and ophthalmopathy. Researchers took RNA transcripts and amplified the TCR beta CDR3 regions from them. HTBI primers were employed in a first-round RT-PCR of the TCR CDR3. TCRdb reprocessed the multiplex PCR reads via MiXCR and lists one record per CDR3 protein. The repertoire holds some 50,000 distinct CDR3 sequences, with approximately 52% as singletons. The sequenced material came from blood. These receptors originate from a woman aged 45-60 years with Graves' ophthalmopathy.

The table lists this clonotype with many counts. The V and J genes are TRBV2 and TRBJ1-4; 8 bases are a match to TRBD1. The CDR3 consists of 14 residues. The V gene's germline CDR1 is SNHLY and CDR2 FYNNEI. J gave up 3 bases and V 5 bases, and 2 bases lay outside the gene matches. CDR3 in DNA: TGTGCCAGCAGTACGGGACAGGCTAATGAAAAACTGTTTTTT. It translates to CASSTGQANEKLFF.

This clonotype was found many times. The CDR3 spells CSAIGTSGNTGELFF. The CDR3 DNA reads TGCAGTGCAATCGGGACTAGCGGAAACACCGGGGAGCTGTTTTTT. The rearrangement joins TRBV20-1 to TRBJ2-2; 11 positions match TRBD2. V gave up 6 bases and J gave up 2 bases; unmatched junction bases: 5. The CDR3 runs 15 residues. The germline CDR1 and CDR2 sequences are DFQATT and SNEGSKA (reference sequence).

This clonotype was recorded at least ten times. In DNA, the CDR3 is TGTGCCAGCAGTCGCCACACCAATGAGCAGTTCTTC. As protein: CASSRHTNEQFF. V usage is TRBV6-5 and J usage is TRBJ2-1; D is ambiguous. V gave up 5 bases and J gave up 6 bases, with 8 bases separating them. Germline CDR1 reads MNHEY; CDR2 reads SVGAGI. The CDR3 totals 12 residues.

The chain combines TRBV2 with TRBJ2-7, with 8 bases fitting TRBD1. Germline lookup yields CDR1 SNHLY and CDR2 FYNNEI. With 8 bases clipped from V and 6 bases from J, the junction kept 15 bases outside the gene matches. The CDR3 totals 15 residues. The CDR3 region has the DNA TGTGCCAGCTCACCACAGGGGGACGGGGGTCCCGAGCAGTACTTC. It is translated as CASSPQGDGGPEQYF.

At least ten counts were recorded for this clonotype. This chain connects TRBV5-6 to TRBJ1-1; D is uncertain. Germline V gives CDR1 SGHDT, CDR2 YYEEEE. V shed 0 bases and J shed 1 base, with 10 bases lying between them. The CDR3 covers 15 residues. CDR3 bases: TGTGCCAGCAGCTTGGACGGGAACTCGAACACTGAAGCTTTCTTT. This codes for CASSLDGNSNTEAFF.

Concerning this clonotype: An end of the junction differs from the germline gene, which may be a read error. The chain has TRBV20-1 and TRBJ2-7; D is unclear. Germline loops: CDR1 DFQATT, CDR2 SNEGSKA (reference sequence). The CDR3 is 11 residues long. The chain's CDR3 is CSPSQAYEQYF. CDR3 nucleotides: TGCAGTCCTAGTCAGGCCTACGAGCAGTACTTC.

The chain couples TRBV9 to TRBJ2-1; D is possibly TRBD2 (6 bases). The germline V and J ends were trimmed by 0 bases and 2 bases, with 9 bases remaining between them. In germline, CDR1 is SGDLS, CDR2 YYNGEE. This CDR3 spans 15 amino acids. DNA for the CDR3: TGTGCCAGCAGCGTAGTGGGGGGAACCTACAATGAGCAGTTCTTC. As protein: CASSVVGGTYNEQFF. The full variable domain, rest sourced from reference TRBV9 and TRBJ2-1, is DSGVTQTPKHLITATGQRVTLRCSPRSGDLSVYWYQQSLDQGLQFLIQYYNGEERAKGNILERFSAQQFPDLHSELNLSSLELGDSALYFCASSVVGGTYNEQFFGPGTRLTVL.

This clonotype has a count of ten or more. The chain's CDR3 is CASSHWTGDMNTEAFF. CDR3 coding DNA: TGTGCCAGTAGTCATTGGACAGGGGATATGAACACTGAAGCTTTCTTT. The genes are TRBV19 and TRBJ1-1; TRBD1 matches 9 bases. The CDR3 spans 16 residues. V trimming: 5 bases; J trimming: 0 bases; junction bases outside the gene matches: 7. CDR1 is LNHDA and CDR2 is SQIVND in the germline V gene (reference sequence). The whole variable domain, remainder taken from reference TRBV19 and TRBJ1-1, is DGGITQSPKYLFRKEGQNVTLSCEQNLNHDAMYWYRQDPGQGLRLIYYSQIVNDFQKGDIAEGYSVSREKKESFPLTVTSAQKNPTAFYLCASSHWTGDMNTEAFFGQGTRLTVV.

This clonotype was counted many times. The rearrangement uses TRBV6-1 and TRBJ2-7, with 13 positions matching TRBD2. V was clipped by 4 bases and J by 0 bases; unmatched bases: 12. CDR1 MNHNS and CDR2 SASEGT come from the germline V gene. The CDR3 has 19 amino acids. This CDR3 reads CASSGPETSGGRASYEQYF. The DNA of the CDR3 is TGTGCCAGCAGTGGACCCGAGACTAGCGGGGGGCGAGCCTCCTACGAGCAGTACTTC.

Relative to its sample, this clonotype is medium-sized. This chain links TRBV25-1 with TRBJ1-2; no firm D call. Germline CDR1 is MGHDK and CDR2 is SYGVNS. V shed 3 bases and J shed 4 bases, with 18 bases lying between them. The CDR3 loop spans 16 amino acids. CDR3 loop: CASSDFPTGSSYGYTF. CDR3 coding DNA: TGTGCCAGCAGTGATTTTCCTACCGGTAGTAGCTATGGCTACACCTTC.

By its share, this clonotype is medium-sized. The chain recombines TRBV7-8 with TRBJ2-7, with 7 bases matching TRBD2. Germline V gene sequence: CDR1 SGHVS, CDR2 FQNEAQ. The CDR3 loop spans 16 amino acids. V was clipped by 1 base and J by 3 bases; unmatched bases: 9. CDR3 in amino acids: CASSLDAGDGGYEQYF. The CDR3 DNA reads as TGTGCCAGCAGCTTAGACGCGGGAGATGGCGGCTACGAGCAGTACTTC. The full variable domain, its missing parts supplied by reference TRBV7-8 and TRBJ2-7, is GAGVSQSPRYKVAKRGQDVALRCDPISGHVSLFWYQQALGQGPEFLTYFQNEAQLDKSGLPSDRFFAERPEGSVSTLKIQRTQQEDSAVYLCASSLDAGDGGYEQYFGPGTRLTVT.

This clonotype was counted once. The chain uses TRBV2 and TRBJ1-1; D possibly corresponds to TRBD1 (6 bases). The germline CDR1 and CDR2 sequences are SNHLY and FYNNEI. The V end was cut by 4 bases, the J end by 11 bases, with 20 bases between. CDR3 length: 14 residues. CDR3 bases: TGTGCCAGCAGTGCTGTTGAGGGGGAGGGAGAGGCTTTCTTT. Its protein product is CASSAVEGEGEAFF.

This clonotype was counted ten times or more. The chain is built from TRBV5-1 and TRBJ1-1; 10 nucleotides line up with TRBD1. J gave up 5 bases and V 2 bases, and 9 bases lay outside the gene matches. This CDR3 is 16 amino acids long. Germline values: CDR1 SGHRS, CDR2 YFSETQ. CDR3 loop: CASSFGSGQGWTEAFF. CDR3 in DNA: TGCGCCAGCAGCTTTGGTTCGGGACAGGGGTGGACTGAAGCTTTCTTT.

This clonotype came up many times. The V call is TRBV20-1, the J call TRBJ1-2; D ambiguous. CDR1 and CDR2 from the germline V gene are DFQATT and SNEGSKA (reference sequence). Trimming took 0 bases from V and 0 from J, leaving 5 bases between them. The CDR3 has 13 residues. CDR3 protein: CSARDITNYGYTF. The CDR3 DNA is TGCAGTGCTAGAGATATTACTAACTATGGCTACACCTTC.

V is TRBV11-2 and J is TRBJ2-7, with D perhaps given as TRBD1 or TRBD2 (6 bases each). Germline V CDR1 and CDR2: SGHAT, FQNNGV. The CDR3 runs 13 residues. The V and J ends lost 8 bases and 3 bases respectively, with 14 bases between them. The CDR3 nucleotides are TGTGCCAGCTGCAGCAGGGGACTCTACGAGCAGTACTTC. It specifies CASCSRGLYEQYF.

The chain employs TRBV7-2 and TRBJ2-3; 9 bases match TRBD2. There are 15 residues in the CDR3. With V trimmed by 3 bases and J by 6 bases, 7 bases remained unmatched. Germline CDR1 reads SGHTA; CDR2 reads FQGNSA. CDR3 DNA sequence: TGTGCCAGCAGCTTGGGCGGGGGGGCGTTGGATACGCAGTATTTT. It yields the protein CASSLGGGALDTQYF.

The chain links TRBV7-6 to TRBJ1-6; D might be TRBD1 (5 bases). The CDR3 spans 16 residues. CDR1 is SGHVS, CDR2 FNYEAQ, per germline. V was shortened by 7 bases and J by 9 bases, with 22 bases between the two germline ends. The CDR3 loop reads CASTPSPGGGRSPLHF. CDR3 coding DNA: TGTGCCAGCACGCCCTCTCCGGGGGGGGGTCGTTCACCCCTCCACTTT. The complete variable domain, with remaining parts taken from reference TRBV7-6 and TRBJ1-6, reads GAGVSQSPRYKVTKRGQDVALRCDPISGHVSLYWYRQALGQGPEFLTYFNYEAQQDKSGLPNDRFSAERPEGSISTLTIQRTEQRDSAMYRCASTPSPGGGRSPLHFGNGTRLTVT.

The chain links TRBV10-1 to TRBJ2-7; no clear D. Germline lookup yields CDR1 WNHNN and CDR2 SYGVQD (reference sequence). V was cut by 6 bases and J by 0 bases, with 15 bases left in between. The CDR3 consists of 15 residues. The CDR3 is CASSRSAADSYEQYF. The CDR3 DNA sequence: TGCGCCAGCAGCCGATCTGCGGCAGACTCCTACGAGCAGTACTTC.

This clonotype came up many times. The CDR3 region has the DNA TGTGCCAGCAGCTCTTTACTCAAGAACACCGGGGAGCTGTTTTTT. Translating it yields CASSSLLKNTGELFF. The J gene is TRBJ2-2, the V gene TRBV11-2; D uncertain. Trimming took off 4 bases at V and 1 base at J, with 10 bases between the two ends. There are 15 residues in the CDR3. Per germline, CDR1 SGHAT and CDR2 FQNNGV.

Ten or more counts support this clonotype. V gene TRBV24-1 combines with J gene TRBJ2-4, with 9 nucleotides matching TRBD1. This CDR3 region has 14 residues. Trimming at V came to 6 bases and at J to 4 bases, leaving 3 bases not matched to a gene. The germline CDR1 and CDR2 sequences are KGHDR and SFDVKD. The CDR3 region has the DNA TGTGCCACCAGTCCGGGACAGGGAAAAAACATTCAGTACTTC. The encoded protein is CATSPGQGKNIQYF.

The table lists this clonotype with many counts. The chain uses TRBV9 and TRBJ2-7; a possible D gene is TRBD1 (6 bases). V gave up 3 bases and J gave up 3 bases, with 13 bases separating them. This CDR3 region has 14 residues. From germline, CDR1 is SGDLS and CDR2 YYNGEE. The CDR3 sequence: CASSETGQNYEQYF. The CDR3 nucleotides read TGTGCCAGCAGCGAGACCGGACAGAACTACGAGCAGTACTTC.

Comments on this clonotype: The junction departs from germline at one end; a sequencing error may be responsible. The rearrangement uses TRBV15 and TRBJ1-5, with D unresolved. Germline lookup yields CDR1 LNHNV and CDR2 YYDKDF (reference sequence). This CDR3 has 14 residues. The CDR3: CATSWKRSNQSQHF. For the CDR3, the DNA is TGTGCCACCTCCTGGAAGAGGAGCAATCAGTCCCAGCATTTT.

This clonotype was seen at least ten times. This chain uses TRBV6-5 with TRBJ2-1; the D gene could be TRBD1 or TRBD2 (5 bases each). The CDR3 runs 14 residues. V was cut by 7 bases and J by 6 bases, with 16 bases left in between. The germline V gene encodes CDR1 MNHEY and CDR2 SVGAGI. This CDR3 is CASTRDGVSNEQFF. CDR3 DNA sequence: TGTGCCAGCACCCGGGACGGAGTTTCCAATGAGCAGTTCTTC.

V and J are TRBV19 and TRBJ1-5; no clear D gene. Trimming cost V 3 bases and J 4 bases, with 10 bases left between them. Germline lookup yields CDR1 LNHDA and CDR2 SQIVND (reference sequence). The CDR3 runs to 14 residues. CDR3 nucleotides: TGTGCCAGTAGTATCGCTCGGTCTAATCAGCCCCAGCATTTT. Translation gives CASSIARSNQPQHF.

This clonotype was recorded at least ten times. The chain is built from TRBV11-2 and TRBJ2-5; D unclear. Germline V gene sequence: CDR1 SGHAT, CDR2 FQNNGV. Trimming removed 0 bases at V and 2 bases at J, with 10 bases between. This CDR3 comprises 15 residues. CDR3 in amino acids: CASSLDAGSQETQYF. CDR3 coding DNA: TGTGCCAGCAGCTTAGACGCCGGGTCTCAAGAGACCCAGTACTTC.

The rearrangement joins TRBV6-1 to TRBJ1-1; D is ambiguous. The germline V and J ends were trimmed by 3 bases and 5 bases, with 4 bases remaining between them. Germline CDR1 reads MNHNS; CDR2 reads SASEGT. The CDR3 spans 11 residues. CDR3 sequence reads: CASSDPTEAFF. The CDR3 DNA reads TGTGCCAGCAGTGATCCGACTGAAGCTTTCTTT.

By sample fraction, this clonotype is medium-sized. This chain links TRBV25-1 with TRBJ2-1, with 11 bases identical to TRBD2. The CDR3 length is 15 residues. After removal of 6 bases from V and 6 bases from J, the junction contained 7 bases not matched to a gene. Germline CDR1 is MGHDK and CDR2 is SYGVNS. The CDR3 spells CASRELAGDVNEQFF. CDR3 bases: TGTGCCAGCAGGGAACTAGCGGGGGACGTCAATGAGCAGTTCTTC.

This chain uses TRBV20-1 with TRBJ2-5; 7 bases agree with TRBD1. The junction had 7 bases not matched to a gene; V was cut back by 6 bases and J by 3 bases. Per the germline V gene, CDR1 is DFQATT and CDR2 is SNEGSKA (reference sequence). CDR3 length: 13 amino acids. CDR3: CSAVPDREETQYF. The DNA of the CDR3 is TGCAGTGCCGTCCCCGACAGGGAAGAGACCCAGTACTTC.